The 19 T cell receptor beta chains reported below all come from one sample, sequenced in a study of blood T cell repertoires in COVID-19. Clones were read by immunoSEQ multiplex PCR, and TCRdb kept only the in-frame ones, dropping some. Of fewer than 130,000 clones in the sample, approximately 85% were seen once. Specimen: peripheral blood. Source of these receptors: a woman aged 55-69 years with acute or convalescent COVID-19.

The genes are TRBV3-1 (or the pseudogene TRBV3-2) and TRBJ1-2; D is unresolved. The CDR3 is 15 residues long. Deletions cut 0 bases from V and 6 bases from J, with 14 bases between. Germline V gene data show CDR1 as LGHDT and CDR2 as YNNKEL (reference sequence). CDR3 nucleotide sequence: TGTGCCAGCAGCCAAGAATTCCAGTTCGTGCATGGCTACACCTTC. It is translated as CASSQEFQFVHGYTF.

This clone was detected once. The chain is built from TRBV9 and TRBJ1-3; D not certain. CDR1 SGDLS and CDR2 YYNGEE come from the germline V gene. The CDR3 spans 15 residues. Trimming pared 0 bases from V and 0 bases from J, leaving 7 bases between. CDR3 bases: TGTGCCAGCAGCGTAGGGCGGGCCTCTGGAAACACCATATATTTT. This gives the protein CASSVGRASGNTIYF.

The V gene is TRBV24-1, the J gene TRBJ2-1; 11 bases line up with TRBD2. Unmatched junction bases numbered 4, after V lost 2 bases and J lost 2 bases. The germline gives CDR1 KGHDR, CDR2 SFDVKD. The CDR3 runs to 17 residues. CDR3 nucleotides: TGTGCCACCAGTGATTCAATTAGCGGGGGGGCCTACAATGAGCAGTTCTTC. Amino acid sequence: CATSDSISGGAYNEQFF.

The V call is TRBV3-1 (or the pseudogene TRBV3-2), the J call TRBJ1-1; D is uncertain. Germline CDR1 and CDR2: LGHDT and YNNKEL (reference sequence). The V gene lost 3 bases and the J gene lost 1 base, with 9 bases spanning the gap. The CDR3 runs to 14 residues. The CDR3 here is CASSHLQKNTEAFF. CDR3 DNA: TGTGCCAGCAGCCACCTACAGAAGAACACTGAAGCTTTCTTT.

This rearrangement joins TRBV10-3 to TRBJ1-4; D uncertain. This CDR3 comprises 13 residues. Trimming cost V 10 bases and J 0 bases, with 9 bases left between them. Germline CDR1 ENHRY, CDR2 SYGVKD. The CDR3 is CATQRATNEKLFF. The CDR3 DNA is TGTGCCACCCAACGCGCAACTAATGAAAAACTGTTTTTT.

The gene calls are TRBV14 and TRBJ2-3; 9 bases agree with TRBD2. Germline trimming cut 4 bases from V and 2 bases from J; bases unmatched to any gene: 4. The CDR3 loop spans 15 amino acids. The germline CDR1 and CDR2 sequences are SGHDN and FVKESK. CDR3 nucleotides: TGTGCCAGCAGCCGTCTAGCGGGGCACACAGATACGCAGTATTTT. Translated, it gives CASSRLAGHTDTQYF.

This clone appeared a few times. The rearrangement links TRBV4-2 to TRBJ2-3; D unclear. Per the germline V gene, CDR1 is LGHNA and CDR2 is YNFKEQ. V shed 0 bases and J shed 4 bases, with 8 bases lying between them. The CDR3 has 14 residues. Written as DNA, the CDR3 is TGTGCCAGCAGCCAAGAGGCCCATTCAGATACGCAGTATTTT. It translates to CASSQEAHSDTQYF.

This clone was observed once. The CDR3, as DNA: TGTGCCACCAGTGACTCGGACAGGGGGCAACGTATGGATACGCAGTATTTT. Translating gives CATSDSDRGQRMDTQYF. The rearrangement links TRBV24-1 to TRBJ2-3, with 11 bases lining up with TRBD1. V was pared by 4 bases and J by 6 bases, with 11 bases of the junction left unmatched. Germline CDR1 is KGHDR and CDR2 is SFDVKD. The CDR3 is 17 residues long.

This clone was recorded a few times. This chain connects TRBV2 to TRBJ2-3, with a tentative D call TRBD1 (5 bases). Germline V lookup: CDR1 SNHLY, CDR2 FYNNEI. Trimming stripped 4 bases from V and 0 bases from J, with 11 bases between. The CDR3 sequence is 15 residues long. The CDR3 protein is CASSVGLESTDTQYF. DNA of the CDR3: TGTGCCAGCAGTGTGGGGCTCGAGAGCACAGATACGCAGTATTTT.

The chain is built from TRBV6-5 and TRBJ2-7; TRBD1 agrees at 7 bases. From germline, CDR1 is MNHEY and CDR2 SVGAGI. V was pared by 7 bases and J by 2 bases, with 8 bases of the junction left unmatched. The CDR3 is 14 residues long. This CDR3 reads CASKKPGQTYEQYF. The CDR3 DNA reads TGTGCCAGCAAAAAGCCGGGACAGACCTACGAGCAGTACTTC.

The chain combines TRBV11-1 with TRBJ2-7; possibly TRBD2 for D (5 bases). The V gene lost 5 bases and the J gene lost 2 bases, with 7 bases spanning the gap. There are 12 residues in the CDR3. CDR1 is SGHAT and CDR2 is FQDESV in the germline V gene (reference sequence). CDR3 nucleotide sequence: TGTGCCAGCAGCAGGACTCCCTACGAGCAGTACTTC. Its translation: CASSRTPYEQYF. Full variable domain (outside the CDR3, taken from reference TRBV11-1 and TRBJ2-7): EAEVAQSPRYKITEKSQAVAFWCDPISGHATLYWYRQILGQGPELLVQFQDESVVDDSQLPKDRFSAERLKGVDSTLKIQPAELGDSAMYLCASSRTPYEQYFGPGTRLTVT.

CDR3 DNA: TGTGCCTGGAGTGGCAGTGGGGGGGTGAGCACAGATACGCAGTATTTT. It specifies CAWSGSGGVSTDTQYF. The chain links TRBV30 to TRBJ2-3, with 7 bases matching TRBD2. CDR3 length: 16 residues. V lost 1 base and J lost 0; bases outside the gene matches: 7. The germline V gene encodes CDR1 GTSNPN and CDR2 SVGIG (reference sequence).

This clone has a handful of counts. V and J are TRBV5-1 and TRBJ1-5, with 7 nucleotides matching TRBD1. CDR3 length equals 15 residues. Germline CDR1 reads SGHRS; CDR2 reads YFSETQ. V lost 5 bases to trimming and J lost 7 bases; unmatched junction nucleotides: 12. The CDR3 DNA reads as TGCGCCAGCAGATGGGACAGTGATTCGAGGCAGCCCCAGCATTTT. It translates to CASRWDSDSRQPQHF.

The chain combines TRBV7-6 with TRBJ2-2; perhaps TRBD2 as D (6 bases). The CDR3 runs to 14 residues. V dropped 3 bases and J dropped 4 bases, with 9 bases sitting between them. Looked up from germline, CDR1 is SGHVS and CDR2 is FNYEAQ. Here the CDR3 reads CASSLGEVTGELFF. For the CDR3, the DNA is TGTGCCAGCAGCTTGGGGGAGGTCACCGGGGAGCTGTTTTTT.

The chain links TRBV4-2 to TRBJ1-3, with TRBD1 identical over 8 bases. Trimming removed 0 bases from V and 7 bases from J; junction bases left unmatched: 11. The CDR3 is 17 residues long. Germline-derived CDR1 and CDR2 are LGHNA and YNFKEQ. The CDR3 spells CASSQDPVQGAANTIYF. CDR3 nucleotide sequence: TGTGCCAGCAGCCAAGACCCCGTCCAGGGGGCGGCTAACACCATATATTTT.

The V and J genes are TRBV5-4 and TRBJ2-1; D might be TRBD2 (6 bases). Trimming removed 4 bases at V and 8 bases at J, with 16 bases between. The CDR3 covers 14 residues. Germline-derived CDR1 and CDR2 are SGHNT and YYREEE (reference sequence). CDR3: CASSLGGDLDEQFF. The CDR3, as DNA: TGTGCCAGCAGCCTCGGAGGGGACCTAGATGAGCAGTTCTTC.

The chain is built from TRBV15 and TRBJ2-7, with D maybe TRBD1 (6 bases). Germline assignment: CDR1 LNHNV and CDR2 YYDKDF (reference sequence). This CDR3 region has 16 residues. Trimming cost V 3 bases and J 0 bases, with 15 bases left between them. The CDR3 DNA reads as TGTGCCACCAGCAGGGTCCCAGGACAGAGCTCCTACGAGCAGTACTTC. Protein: CATSRVPGQSSYEQYF.

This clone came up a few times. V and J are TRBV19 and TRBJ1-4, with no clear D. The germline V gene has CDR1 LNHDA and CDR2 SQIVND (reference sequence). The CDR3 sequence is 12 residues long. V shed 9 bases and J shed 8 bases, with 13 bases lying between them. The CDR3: CASETDGEKLFF. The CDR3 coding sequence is TGTGCCAGCGAAACCGACGGGGAAAAACTGTTTTTT.

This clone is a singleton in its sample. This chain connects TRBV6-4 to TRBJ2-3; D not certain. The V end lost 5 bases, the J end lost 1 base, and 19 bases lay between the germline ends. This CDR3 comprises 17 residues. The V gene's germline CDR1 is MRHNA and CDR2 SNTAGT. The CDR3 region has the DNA TGTGCCAGCAGTACCGTCATTAGCCAGCTGCGCACAGATACGCAGTATTTT. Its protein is CASSTVISQLRTDTQYF.